This TCR beta chain is from a study of cytomegalovirus exposure and HLA in healthy donors. Overall study findings and caveats: The authors later found most CMV-associated TCR beta chains appeared HLA-restricted.

60 Vbeta and 13 Jbeta primers were used in PCR. Sequenced by immunoSEQ multiplex PCR; TCRdb stores in-frame clones only, minus some. The sample shows some 220,000 clones, about 85% of them seen only once. As to this clone: Its cognate antigen is unknown.

The clonotype comes from a girl aged 2 to 9 in good health and CMV-seronegative. Sequences were obtained from PBMCs.

CDR3 bases: TGTGCCAGCAGTCTAAGGGGATACAATCAGCCCCAGCATTTT. This codes for CASSLRGYNQPQHF. The rearrangement uses TRBV6-5 and TRBJ1-5, with D possibly matching TRBD1 (5 bases). V lost 5 bases and J 3 bases, leaving 11 bases between the germline ends. Germline V gene sequence: CDR1 MNHEY, CDR2 SVGAGI. The length of the CDR3 is 14 residues.